These 21 T cell receptor beta chains originate from one sample sequenced in a study of graft-versus-host responses after intestinal transplantation. Some clones are missing from TCRdb's copy, which holds only in-frame ones; the method was immunoSEQ multiplex PCR. The sample has 100,000 to 140,000 clones, about 87% seen once; the top ten hold around 0.73%. Their antigen targets remain unknown. The source material was unstimulated CD4+ T cells sorted from spleen or lymph node cells, sampled before transplant. The receptors derive from a human donor who was the organ donor for an intestinal transplant.

This clone was seen only once. J is TRBJ2-7 and V is TRBV11-3; D remains ambiguous. Germline-derived CDR1 and CDR2 are SGHNT and YENEEA. The CDR3 spans 15 residues. V lost 4 bases and J lost 0, with 13 bases in between. Written as DNA, the CDR3 is TGTGCCAGCAGCTCCGGACGGCGCTACTCCTACGAGCAGTACTTC. It is translated as CASSSGRRYSYEQYF.

The chain combines TRBV18 with TRBJ2-5; no clear D gene. The DNA end lines up better with TRBJ2-7; the J call may be wrong. Germline lookup yields CDR1 KGHSH and CDR2 LQKENI. CDR3 size: 15 residues. The CDR3 reads CASSSRPESSYEQYF. The DNA of the CDR3 is TGTGCCAGCTCATCCCGTCCAGAGAGCTCCTACGAGCAGTACTTC.

This chain connects TRBV5-1 to TRBJ2-1; D possibly corresponds to TRBD1 (6 bases). V dropped 6 bases and J dropped 3 bases, with 16 bases sitting between them. Germline CDR1 reads SGHRS; CDR2 reads YFSETQ. This CDR3 region has 15 residues. The CDR3 DNA sequence: TGCGCCAGCACGCAAACCAGGGGATACTACAATGAGCAGTTCTTC. Translated: CASTQTRGYYNEQFF.

This clone has only one observation. The chain employs TRBV6-1 and TRBJ2-4; D is unresolved. Per germline, CDR1 MNHNS and CDR2 SASEGT. V shed 2 bases and J shed 0 bases, with 8 bases lying between them. The CDR3 loop spans 15 amino acids. The DNA for the CDR3 is TGTGCCAGCAGTGAAAACAGAATAGCCAAAAACATTCAGTACTTC. Amino acids: CASSENRIAKNIQYF.

The genes are TRBV5-1 and TRBJ2-1, with D maybe TRBD1 (6 bases). The germline V gene has CDR1 SGHRS and CDR2 YFSETQ. The CDR3 spans 14 residues. Trimming pared 0 bases from V and 7 bases from J, leaving 11 bases between. The CDR3 coding sequence is TGCGCCAGCAGCTTGGTAACAGGGCAGAATGAGCAGTTCTTC. Translating gives CASSLVTGQNEQFF.

The gene calls are TRBV7-2 and TRBJ1-5; D is unresolved. Germline V gene sequence: CDR1 SGHTA, CDR2 FQGNSA. The CDR3 consists of 12 residues. The V and J ends lost 6 bases and 6 bases respectively, with 9 bases between them. CDR3 coding DNA: TGTGCCAGCAGGGCCGGGGTTCAGCCCCAGCATTTT. Its translation: CASRAGVQPQHF.

This clone has more than one count but fewer than ten. The J gene is TRBJ2-7, the V gene TRBV10-3; 9 positions agree with TRBD1. V gave up 5 bases and J gave up 3 bases; unmatched junction bases: 2. This CDR3 has 13 residues. The V gene's germline CDR1 is ENHRY and CDR2 SYGVKD. CDR3: CAISTGGDYEQYF. CDR3 nucleotide sequence: TGTGCCATCAGTACAGGGGGCGACTACGAGCAGTACTTC.

CDR3 protein: CASSPRGRADEQYF. The CDR3 region has the DNA TGTGCCAGCAGCCCCAGAGGTAGGGCGGACGAGCAGTACTTC. This chain connects TRBV9 to TRBJ2-7, with unresolved D. V shed 4 bases and J shed 5 bases, with 16 bases lying between them. This CDR3 has 14 residues. CDR1 SGDLS and CDR2 YYNGEE come from the germline V gene.

The chain has TRBV9 and TRBJ2-5; the D gene is possibly TRBD2 (5 bases). The CDR3 sequence is 17 residues long. From germline, CDR1 is SGDLS and CDR2 YYNGEE. Trimming removed 0 bases at V and 5 bases at J, with 20 bases between. CDR3 DNA sequence: TGTGCCAGCAGCGTAGGGCGAAGCGGAAGCCTTGGTGAGACCCAGTACTTC. Encoded protein: CASSVGRSGSLGETQYF. Looking up the rest from reference TRBV9 and TRBJ2-5 gives the full variable domain: DSGVTQTPKHLITATGQRVTLRCSPRSGDLSVYWYQQSLDQGLQFLIQYYNGEERAKGNILERFSAQQFPDLHSELNLSSLELGDSALYFCASSVGRSGSLGETQYFGPGTRLLVL.

This CDR3 reads CASGLGLQPQHF. In nucleotides, the CDR3 is TGTGCTAGTGGTTTGGGGCTTCAGCCCCAGCATTTT. This chain uses TRBV12-5 with TRBJ1-5; D is undetermined. Looked up from germline, CDR1 is LGHNT and CDR2 is FRNRAP. There are 12 residues in the CDR3. V was clipped by 1 base and J by 6 bases, with 4 bases between them. The full variable domain, with the rest looked up from reference TRBV12-5 and TRBJ1-5, is DARVTQTPRHKVTEMGQEVTMRCQPILGHNTVFWYRQTMMQGLELLAYFRNRAPLDDSGMPKDRFSAEMPDATLATLKIQPSEPRDSAVYFCASGLGLQPQHFGDGTRLSIL.

This chain uses TRBV18 with TRBJ1-1; 8 nucleotides line up with TRBD1. The CDR3 is made up of 14 amino acids. The V and J ends lost 5 bases and 7 bases, in that order; junction bases with no gene match: 9. The germline V gene has CDR1 KGHSH and CDR2 LQKENI. The CDR3 nucleotides read TGTGCCAGCTCAAACGACAGGGGCGGGGGTGAAGCTTTCTTT. Translated: CASSNDRGGGEAFF.

The V call is TRBV5-1, the J call TRBJ2-5; TRBD2 aligns across 10 bases. Germline V CDR1 and CDR2: SGHRS, YFSETQ. This CDR3 has 15 amino acids. V shed 9 bases, J shed 1 base, and the junction held 9 bases outside the gene matches. CDR3 sequence (DNA): TGCGCCACCCGTAGACTAGCGGGCTTCCAAGAGACCCAGTACTTC. Amino acids: CATRRLAGFQETQYF.

V gene TRBV29-1 combines with J gene TRBJ2-2; 14 nucleotides agree with TRBD2. Germline V gene data show CDR1 as SQVTM and CDR2 as ANQGSEA. V lost 5 bases, J lost 7 bases, and 3 bases stayed unmatched. The CDR3 runs to 14 residues. The CDR3 region is CSVQTSGRGGELFF. For the CDR3, the DNA is TGCAGCGTTCAGACTAGCGGGAGGGGCGGGGAGCTGTTTTTT.

V usage is TRBV2 and J usage is TRBJ2-1; TRBD2 agrees at 10 bases. The CDR3 is made up of 16 amino acids. Germline CDR1 is SNHLY and CDR2 is FYNNEI. J lost 6 bases, V lost 2 bases, and 7 bases had no gene match. The CDR3 reads CASSEKASGGPNEQFF. As DNA, the CDR3 is TGTGCCAGCAGTGAAAAGGCTAGCGGGGGCCCCAATGAGCAGTTCTTC.

This CDR3 reads CASSLGTSGGASYNEQFF. Written as DNA, the CDR3 is TGTGCCAGCAGCTTGGGGACTAGCGGGGGGGCGTCCTACAATGAGCAGTTCTTC. The chain uses TRBV5-4 and TRBJ2-1; 15 bases match TRBD2. The CDR3 has 18 amino acids. Germline V lookup: CDR1 SGHNT, CDR2 YYREEE (reference sequence). With V trimmed by 0 bases and J by 1 base, 2 bases remained unmatched.

The genes are TRBV5-1 and TRBJ1-1; 8 positions match TRBD1. The CDR3 is made up of 16 amino acids. V trimming: 0 bases; J trimming: 7 bases; junction bases outside the gene matches: 11. CDR1 is SGHRS and CDR2 is YFSETQ in the germline V gene. The CDR3 spells CASSLETDRAGGEAFF. In nucleotides, the CDR3 is TGCGCCAGCAGCTTGGAGACGGACAGGGCCGGGGGTGAAGCTTTCTTT.

The genes are TRBV6-5 and TRBJ1-5, with TRBD1 matching 7 bases. The CDR3 runs to 15 residues. The germline CDR1 and CDR2 sequences are MNHEY and SVGAGI. V lost 5 bases to trimming and J lost 2 bases; unmatched junction nucleotides: 6. CDR3 sequence: CASSRKTGGNQPQHF. The DNA of the CDR3 is TGTGCCAGCAGTCGCAAAACAGGGGGCAATCAGCCCCAGCATTTT.

The chain links TRBV9 to TRBJ2-5; no clear D. The ends were cut back, 0 bases at V and 5 bases at J, with 8 bases in the middle. The CDR3 runs to 13 residues. Germline V lookup: CDR1 SGDLS, CDR2 YYNGEE. The CDR3 DNA follows: TGTGCCAGCAGCGTAGGTACCGGGGAGACCCAGTACTTC. Translation: CASSVGTGETQYF.

The chain has TRBV5-4 and TRBJ2-1; D possibly uses TRBD1 or TRBD2 (5 bases each). Germline loops: CDR1 SGHNT, CDR2 YYREEE (reference sequence). V was shortened by 4 bases and J by 4 bases, with 9 bases between the two germline ends. This CDR3 is built from 13 residues. The CDR3 nucleotides read TGTGCCAGCAGCCGGGACCGATACAATGAGCAGTTCTTC. Translation gives CASSRDRYNEQFF. Filled out from reference TRBV5-4 and TRBJ2-1, the complete variable domain reads ETGVTQSPTHLIKTRGQQVTLRCSSQSGHNTVSWYQQALGQGPQFIFQYYREEENGRGNFPPRFSGLQFPNYSSELNVNALELDDSALYLCASSRDRYNEQFFGPGTRLTVL.

The chain uses TRBV28 and TRBJ2-2; 15 bases map to TRBD2. With V trimmed by 5 bases and J by 6 bases, 7 bases remained unmatched. Per germline, CDR1 MDHEN and CDR2 SYDVKM. This CDR3 contains 17 residues. The CDR3 DNA sequence: TGTGCCAGCAGTCTGGGACTAGCGGGAGGAATTCCCGGGGAGCTGTTTTTT. It specifies CASSLGLAGGIPGELFF.

The genes are TRBV6-6 and TRBJ1-4; TRBD1 might be the D (5 bases). CDR3 length: 14 amino acids. V gave up 5 bases and J gave up 3 bases, with 10 bases separating them. Germline CDR1 reads MNHNY; CDR2 reads SVGAGI (reference sequence). CDR3 bases: TGTGCCAGCAGTGCGGACACGCCTAATGAAAAACTGTTTTTT. Amino acid sequence: CASSADTPNEKLFF.